This entry lists 16 T cell receptor beta chains sequenced from one sample in a study of response to subunit inactivated influenza vaccine. TCRdb re-called the RT-PCR reads through MiXCR, storing one row per CDR3 protein. Of approximately 730,000 distinct CDR3 sequences listed, about 14% are singletons. Material: PBMCs from blood, obtained 14 to 15 days before vaccination. Receptors originate from a man over 45 who received an inactivated influenza vaccine.

CDR3 protein: CASSLDSTGYTDTQYF. In DNA form, the CDR3 reads TGTGCCAGCAGCTTAGATTCTACGGGGTACACAGATACGCAGTATTTT. The chain is built from TRBV11-2 and TRBJ2-3, with D tentatively TRBD2 (5 bases). In germline, CDR1 is SGHAT, CDR2 FQNNGV. Trimming pared 0 bases from V and 2 bases from J, leaving 12 bases between. The CDR3 runs 16 residues.

The genes are TRBV6-4 and TRBJ2-2; no reliable D call. V lost 8 bases to trimming and J lost 0 bases, with 13 bases between them. The CDR3 extends over 15 amino acids. Germline values: CDR1 MRHNA, CDR2 SNTAGT. The CDR3 protein is CASSRSAANTGELFF. The CDR3 nucleotides read TGTGCCAGCTCCCGGAGTGCCGCGAACACCGGGGAGCTGTTTTTT.

The J gene is TRBJ2-3, the V gene TRBV3-1; D unresolved. Germline CDR1 reads LGHDT; CDR2 reads YNNKEL (reference sequence). CDR3 size: 14 residues. V lost 5 bases and J 4 bases, leaving 13 bases between the germline ends. The CDR3: CASSDTRASDTQYF. CDR3 in DNA: TGTGCCAGCAGCGATACAAGGGCGTCAGATACGCAGTATTTT.

This clonotype was observed at least ten times. V usage is TRBV7-2 and J usage is TRBJ1-5; TRBD1 agrees at 10 bases. The CDR3 has 14 residues. Germline V gene sequence: CDR1 SGHTA, CDR2 FQGNSA. V shed 3 bases, J shed 6 bases, and the junction held 2 bases outside the gene matches. In DNA, the CDR3 is TGTGCCAGCAGCTTCCGGGACAGGGGTCAGCCCCAGCATTTT. Its protein is CASSFRDRGQPQHF.

This clonotype has more than one count but fewer than ten. V usage is TRBV4-2 and J usage is TRBJ2-1; TRBD2 matches at 15 bases. Per the germline V gene, CDR1 is LGHNA and CDR2 is YNFKEQ. V lost 3 bases, J lost 8 bases, and 8 bases stayed unmatched. The CDR3 is 17 amino acids. This CDR3 reads CASSHGLAGGPSHEQFF. The CDR3 DNA reads TGTGCCAGCAGCCACGGACTAGCGGGAGGGCCGTCCCATGAGCAGTTCTTC.

This clonotype was counted between two and nine times. The chain couples TRBV5-1 to TRBJ2-3, with 9 positions matching TRBD2. The CDR3 has 16 amino acids. Germline assignment: CDR1 SGHRS and CDR2 YFSETQ. The ends lost 0 bases at V and 4 bases at J; junction bases unmatched: 6. CDR3 amino acids: CASSLASSGASDTQYF. In nucleotides, the CDR3 is TGCGCCAGCAGCTTGGCGTCTAGCGGGGCCTCAGATACGCAGTATTTT. The entire variable domain, with the rest obtained from reference TRBV5-1 and TRBJ2-3, is as follows: KAGVTQTPRYLIKTRGQQVTLSCSPISGHRSVSWYQQTPGQGLQFLFEYFSETQRNKGNFPGRFSGRQFSNSRSEMNVSTLELGDSALYLCASSLASSGASDTQYFGPGTRLTVL.

This clonotype was detected a few times. The rearrangement links TRBV29-1 to TRBJ2-7; possibly TRBD1 for D (6 bases). This CDR3 is 13 amino acids long. Trimming left V 4 bases short and J 5 bases short, with 15 bases between. Germline values: CDR1 SQVTM, CDR2 ANQGSEA. CDR3 coding DNA: TGCAGCGTTGTGACAGGAACTCTAAACGAGCAGTACTTC. Protein product: CSVVTGTLNEQYF.

This clonotype was picked up a small number of times. The rearrangement links TRBV10-3 to TRBJ1-2; TRBD1 might be the D (5 bases). Germline V gene data show CDR1 as ENHRY and CDR2 as SYGVKD. The CDR3 sequence is 15 residues long. V was pared by 4 bases and J by 2 bases, with 14 bases between. CDR3 coding DNA: TGTGCCATCAGTGTCGCAGGGAGGACCAACTATGGCTACACCTTC. Translation: CAISVAGRTNYGYTF.

The J gene is TRBJ1-4, the V gene TRBV10-2; D unresolved. V lost 3 bases and J lost 8, with 13 bases in between. CDR3 length equals 14 residues. Germline V gene lookup returns CDR1 WSHSY and CDR2 SAAADI. The CDR3 sequence is CASSDTDLGEKLFF. In DNA form, the CDR3 reads TGCGCCAGCAGTGATACTGATCTTGGCGAAAAACTGTTTTTT.

In its sample, this clonotype was seen a few times. The gene calls are TRBV6-5 and TRBJ2-4; possible D gene TRBD1, 5 bases. Germline V gene lookup returns CDR1 MNHEY and CDR2 SVGAGI. The CDR3 length is 16 residues. V gave up 0 bases and J gave up 0 bases, with 9 bases separating them. CDR3 sequence (DNA): TGTGCCAGCAGTTACTCGATAGGGGTAGCCAAAAACATTCAGTACTTC. This encodes CASSYSIGVAKNIQYF.

This clonotype showed up just a few times. Mismatch with germline at one junction end may stem from a read error. The rearrangement links TRBV7-8 to TRBJ2-1; D is unclear. The CDR3 loop spans 15 amino acids. CDR1 SGHVS and CDR2 FQNEAQ come from the germline V gene. The CDR3 DNA is TGTGCCAGCAGCTTTGACGTCGGTCGCTACAATGAGCATTTCTTC. The encoded protein is CASSFDVGRYNEHFF.

The chain is built from TRBV4-3 and TRBJ1-5, with a weak D call TRBD1 (6 bases). The V end lost 4 bases, the J end lost 7 bases, and 17 bases lay between the germline ends. The CDR3 spans 15 residues. Germline V gene lookup returns CDR1 LGHNA and CDR2 YSLEER. This chain's CDR3 is CASSPSGGRGQPQHF. CDR3 DNA: TGCGCCAGCAGCCCCTCGGGGGGGCGAGGCCAGCCCCAGCATTTT.

The chain couples TRBV12-3 or TRBV12-4 to TRBJ1-3, with D possibly matching TRBD1 (6 bases). The V end was cut by 5 bases, the J end by 10 bases, with 18 bases between. The CDR3 extends over 14 amino acids. The CDR3 coding sequence is TGTGCCAGCAGTGGCTTGAACAGGGCTCTTACCATATATTTT. This gives the protein CASSGLNRALTIYF.

In its sample, this clonotype was seen many times. The chain uses TRBV5-1 and TRBJ2-3; tentatively, D is TRBD1 or TRBD2 (6 bases each). The CDR3 runs to 15 residues. Germline assignment: CDR1 SGHRS and CDR2 YFSETQ. The V end was cut by 6 bases, the J end by 2 bases, with 16 bases between. For the CDR3, the DNA is TGCGCCAGCAAAGTACAGGGAGGACTCACAGATACGCAGTATTTT. Amino acid sequence: CASKVQGGLTDTQYF.

This clonotype was recorded a few times. This rearrangement joins TRBV5-1 to TRBJ1-1; D is perhaps TRBD1 (5 bases). The ends were cut back, 0 bases at V and 5 bases at J, with 20 bases in the middle. The germline gives CDR1 SGHRS, CDR2 YFSETQ. CDR3 length: 17 residues. CDR3 sequence (DNA): TGCGCCAGCAGCTTGGTGGGACCCCTGGAAGTTAGTACTGAAGCTTTCTTT. It translates to CASSLVGPLEVSTEAFF.

This clonotype has only a few counts. The rearrangement uses TRBV20-1 and TRBJ2-3; D not certain. Germline V gene data show CDR1 as DFQATT and CDR2 as SNEGSKA (reference sequence). The ends were cut back, 6 bases at V and 0 bases at J, with 10 bases in the middle. The length of the CDR3 is 13 residues. The chain's CDR3 is CSALLGSTDTQYF. In nucleotides, the CDR3 is TGCAGTGCCCTACTTGGGAGCACAGATACGCAGTATTTT.